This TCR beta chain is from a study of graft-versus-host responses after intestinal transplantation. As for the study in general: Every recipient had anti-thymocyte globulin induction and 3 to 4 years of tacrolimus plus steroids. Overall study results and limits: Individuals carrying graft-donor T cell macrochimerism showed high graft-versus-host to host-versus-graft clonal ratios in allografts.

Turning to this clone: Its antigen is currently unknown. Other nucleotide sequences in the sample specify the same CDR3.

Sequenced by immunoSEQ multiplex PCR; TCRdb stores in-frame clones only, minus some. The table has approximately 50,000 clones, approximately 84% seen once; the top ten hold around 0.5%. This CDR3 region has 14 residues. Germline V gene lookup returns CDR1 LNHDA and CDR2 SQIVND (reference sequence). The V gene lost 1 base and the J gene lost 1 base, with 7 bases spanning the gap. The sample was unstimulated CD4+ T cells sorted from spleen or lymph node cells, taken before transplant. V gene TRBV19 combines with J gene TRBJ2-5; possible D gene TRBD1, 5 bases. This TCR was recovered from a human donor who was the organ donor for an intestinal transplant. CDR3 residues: CASSIGGAQETQYF. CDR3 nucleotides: TGTGCCAGTAGTATAGGTGGGGCCCAAGAGACCCAGTACTTC.